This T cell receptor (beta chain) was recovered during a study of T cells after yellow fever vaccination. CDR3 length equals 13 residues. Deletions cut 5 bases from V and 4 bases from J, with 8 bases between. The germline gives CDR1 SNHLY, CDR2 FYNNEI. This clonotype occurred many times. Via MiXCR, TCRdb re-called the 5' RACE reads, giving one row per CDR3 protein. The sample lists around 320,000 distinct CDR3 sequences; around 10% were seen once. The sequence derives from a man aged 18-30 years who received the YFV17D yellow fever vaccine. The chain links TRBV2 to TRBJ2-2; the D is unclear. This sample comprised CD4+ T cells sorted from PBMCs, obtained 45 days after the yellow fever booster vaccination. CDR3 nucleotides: TGTGCCAGCAGTTCCCCCGGCACCGGGGAGCTGTTTTTT. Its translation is CASSSPGTGELFF. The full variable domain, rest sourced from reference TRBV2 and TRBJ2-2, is EPEVTQTPSHQVTQMGQEVILRCVPISNHLYFYWYRQILGQKVEFLVSFYNNEISEKSEIFDDQFSVERPDGSNFTLKIRSTKLEDSAMYFCASSSPGTGELFFGEGSRLTVL.